Here is one T cell receptor (beta chain) with its context. Its cognate antigen is unknown. CDR3 size: 17 residues. Trimming cost V 5 bases and J 0 bases; bases outside gene matches: 10. Germline-derived CDR1 and CDR2 are SGHVS and FNYEAQ. Oncomine TCR Beta short-read sequencing was applied to DNA from cultured CD4+ T cells. Cultured CD4+ T cells were the source of extracted genomic DNA. TCRdb recomputed calls from the PCR reads with MiXCR, one row per CDR3 protein. Of approximately 19,000 distinct CDR3 sequences listed, 48% are singletons. Treatment indicated: approximately 9-day PBMC culture with coronavirus spike peptide pools or control peptides (ViraFEST assay). Half of the medium was exchanged for fresh IL-2 medium, first on day 3 and then on day 7. The data were taken from a study of vaccination and CD4 T cells after COVID-19. Across the whole study: Six males and four females, two of them Hispanic, were enrolled as convalescents.

Study-level points and caveats: In median terms, SARS-CoV-2-reactive clonotypes went from 21 to 38, a nonsignificant rise.

The chain recombines TRBV7-6 with TRBJ2-3; 8 bases align to TRBD2. The clonotype comes from a human donor who had recovered from COVID-19. Sequenced here: CD4+ T cells from blood, cultured in vitro, sampled after SARS-CoV-2 vaccination. The CDR3 protein is CASSQTGGTTSTDTQYF. For the CDR3, the DNA is TGTGCCAGCAGCCAAACGGGGGGGACTACTAGCACAGATACGCAGTATTTT.